The 27 T cell receptor beta chains reported below all come from one sample, sequenced in a study of T cells in localized non-small cell lung cancer. Repertoires were generated with immunoSEQ multiplex PCR, while TCRdb's copy carries only in-frame clones and drops some. The sample consists of about 2,400 clones, 20% to 25% of them appearing once. This specimen consisted of lung tumor tissue, obtained before any cancer treatment. These receptors were collected from a male donor older than 55 with stage I lung adenocarcinoma.

This chain links TRBV7-8 with TRBJ2-3; D is possibly TRBD1 (5 bases). V was pared by 5 bases and J by 4 bases, with 10 bases between. The germline gives CDR1 SGHVS, CDR2 FQNEAQ. This CDR3 spans 13 amino acids. The chain's CDR3 is CASSNRGPDTQYF. The CDR3 nucleotides read TGTGCCAGCAGCAATAGGGGCCCAGATACGCAGTATTTT.

This chain connects TRBV29-1 to TRBJ1-4, with TRBD1 as a possible D gene (6 bases). The CDR3 contains 14 residues. CDR1 is SQVTM and CDR2 is ANQGSEA in the germline V gene. Deletions cut 3 bases from V and 8 bases from J, with 16 bases between. The CDR3 sequence is CSVEGAGDGEKLFF. The CDR3, as DNA: TGCAGCGTTGAGGGGGCAGGGGATGGGGAAAAACTGTTTTTT.

This clone was counted only a few times. The chain joins TRBV11-3 to TRBJ2-7; TRBD2 might be the D (6 bases). V lost 0 bases to trimming and J lost 3 bases, with 12 bases between them. Per the germline V gene, CDR1 is SGHNT and CDR2 is YENEEA. The length of the CDR3 is 15 residues. CDR3 nucleotides: TGTGCCAGCAGCTTAGAAGCTCTAGCGATCTACGAGCAGTACTTC. Its translation is CASSLEALAIYEQYF.

CDR3 sequence reads: CASSLDLNTGELFF. DNA of the CDR3: TGTGCCAGCAGCTTGGATCTGAACACCGGGGAGCTGTTTTTT. The genes are TRBV7-6 and TRBJ2-2; D remains ambiguous. CDR1 and CDR2 from the germline V gene are SGHVS and FNYEAQ. The V end was cut by 3 bases, the J end by 1 base, with 6 bases between. The CDR3 has 14 amino acids.

The chain joins TRBV6-8 to TRBJ2-1; TRBD2 agrees at 7 bases. CDR1 is MNHGY and CDR2 is SAAAGT in the germline V gene. V lost 6 bases to trimming and J lost 5 bases; unmatched junction nucleotides: 10. There are 15 residues in the CDR3. The CDR3 is CASSPMGGSNNEQFF. The DNA of the CDR3 is TGTGCCAGCAGCCCGATGGGGGGGTCCAACAATGAGCAGTTCTTC.

This clone was picked up one time. V and J are TRBV28 and TRBJ2-1; D is undetermined. The CDR3 runs to 15 residues. CDR1 is MDHEN and CDR2 is SYDVKM in the germline V gene. Trimming pared 5 bases from V and 8 bases from J, leaving 19 bases between. The CDR3 loop is CASSPLGEVQYEQFF. The DNA for the CDR3 is TGTGCCAGCAGTCCCCTAGGCGAGGTCCAATATGAGCAGTTCTTC.

The rearrangement uses TRBV11-3 and TRBJ2-7; 9 bases are shared with TRBD1. The CDR3 loop spans 14 amino acids. CDR1 and CDR2 (germline): SGHNT, YENEEA. The V segment lost 5 bases and the J segment 2 bases; nucleotides outside the gene matches: 4. The CDR3 loop reads CASSGGQGTYEQYF. In DNA, the CDR3 is TGTGCCAGCAGCGGCGGACAGGGGACCTACGAGCAGTACTTC.

This clone occurred a few times. The chain is built from TRBV19 and TRBJ2-2; TRBD1 aligns across 9 bases. This CDR3 comprises 15 residues. Per the germline V gene, CDR1 is LNHDA and CDR2 is SQIVND (reference sequence). J gave up 0 bases and V 6 bases, and 2 bases lay outside the gene matches. The CDR3 DNA reads TGTGCCAGTAGGACAGGGGGACCGAACACCGGGGAGCTGTTTTTT. Translating it yields CASRTGGPNTGELFF.

This clone was observed a handful of times. The rearrangement joins TRBV6-8 to TRBJ2-2; TRBD1 matches at 10 bases. V was clipped by 4 bases and J by 2 bases; unmatched bases: 7. The CDR3 sequence is 17 residues long. Germline CDR1 and CDR2: MNHGY and SAAAGT. Here the CDR3 DNA reads TGTGCCAGCAGTTCCCTCGGGACAGGGGTCAACACCGGGGAGCTGTTTTTT. Its translation: CASSSLGTGVNTGELFF.

The chain carries TRBV15 and TRBJ2-7; D is ambiguous. The length of the CDR3 is 16 residues. Trimming took 0 bases from V and 4 from J, leaving 16 bases between them. Per the germline V gene, CDR1 is LNHNV and CDR2 is YYDKDF (reference sequence). CDR3 nucleotide sequence: TGTGCCACCAGCAGAGAATCAGTGTCTGTTTCTTACGAGCAGTACTTC. Its translation: CATSRESVSVSYEQYF.

This clone has only a few counts. The V call is TRBV11-3, the J call TRBJ2-7; the match to TRBD2 covers 11 bases. CDR1 and CDR2 from the germline V gene are SGHNT and YENEEA. Trimming cost V 5 bases and J 7 bases; bases outside gene matches: 7. The CDR3 runs 14 residues. The DNA of the CDR3 is TGTGCCAGCAGCCTTAGCGGGGGGGCCGGAGAGCAGTACTTC. As protein: CASSLSGGAGEQYF.

The chain couples TRBV28 to TRBJ2-3; no reliable D call. Germline CDR1 MDHEN, CDR2 SYDVKM. The CDR3 is 15 amino acids. Trimming pared 6 bases from V and 2 bases from J, leaving 15 bases between. The CDR3 bases are TGTGCCAGCAGCCCGTGGTCATCCGCCACAGATACGCAGTATTTT. This encodes CASSPWSSATDTQYF.

There are a few counts of this clone. This chain uses TRBV9 with TRBJ2-3; D gene ambiguous. The CDR3 has 12 amino acids. The V gene lost 0 bases and the J gene lost 4 bases, with 3 bases spanning the gap. CDR1 is SGDLS, CDR2 YYNGEE, per germline. The CDR3 sequence is CASSVGPDTQYF. The CDR3 DNA is TGTGCCAGCAGCGTAGGACCAGATACGCAGTATTTT.

V and J are TRBV30 and TRBJ2-3, with 9 positions matching TRBD1. With V trimmed by 3 bases and J by 3 bases, 4 bases remained unmatched. The CDR3 totals 14 residues. CDR1 is GTSNPN, CDR2 SVGIG, per germline (reference sequence). This CDR3 is CAWRRQGGTDTQYF. CDR3 DNA sequence: TGTGCCTGGAGGCGACAGGGGGGGACAGATACGCAGTATTTT. The complete variable domain, with remaining parts taken from reference TRBV30 and TRBJ2-3, reads SQTIHQWPATLVQPVGSPLSLECTVEGTSNPNLYWYRQAAGRGLQLLFYSVGIGQISSEVPQNLSASRPQDRQFILSSKKLLLSDSGFYLCAWRRQGGTDTQYFGPGTRLTVL.

This clone showed up just a few times. The chain recombines TRBV6-8 with TRBJ1-5; tentative D call: TRBD1 (6 bases). Germline CDR1 and CDR2: MNHGY and SAAAGT. V lost 5 bases and J 7 bases, leaving 18 bases between the germline ends. The CDR3 has 15 amino acids. In DNA form, the CDR3 reads TGTGCCAGCAGTGTTAGGGCAGGGGTAGGGCAGCCCCAGCATTTT. It is translated as CASSVRAGVGQPQHF.

The sample holds a few counts of this clone. The J gene is TRBJ2-5, the V gene TRBV6-8; no clear D gene. The CDR3 spans 13 residues. CDR1 and CDR2 from the germline V gene are MNHGY and SAAAGT. V gave up 7 bases and J gave up 0 bases, with 9 bases separating them. The CDR3 reads CASIGTHQETQYF. CDR3 DNA: TGTGCCAGCATAGGAACACACCAAGAGACCCAGTACTTC.

This rearrangement joins TRBV19 to TRBJ1-2; TRBD1 matches 8 bases. V was pared by 2 bases and J by 5 bases, with 7 bases of the junction left unmatched. The CDR3 extends over 15 amino acids. The germline CDR1 and CDR2 sequences are LNHDA and SQIVND (reference sequence). CDR3 sequence reads: CASSIIGQGRYGYTF. CDR3 DNA sequence: TGTGCCAGTAGTATAATCGGACAGGGAAGGTATGGCTACACCTTC.

The chain is built from TRBV5-1 and TRBJ2-7, with 7 positions matching TRBD1. CDR1 is SGHRS and CDR2 is YFSETQ in the germline V gene. V gave up 4 bases and J gave up 2 bases; unmatched junction bases: 9. This CDR3 is 15 amino acids long. DNA for the CDR3: TGCGCCAGCAGCCTAATTCGACAGGGACCCTACGAGCAGTACTTC. Protein product: CASSLIRQGPYEQYF.

This clone was observed a handful of times. This sequence joins TRBV14 and TRBJ2-6, with unresolved D. V lost 1 base and J 0 bases, leaving 7 bases between the germline ends. Germline CDR1 SGHDN, CDR2 FVKESK. The CDR3 is made up of 16 amino acids. The CDR3 nucleotides read TGTGCCAGCAGCCAAGTGAGAGTCTCTGGGGCCAACGTCCTGACTTTC. Protein: CASSQVRVSGANVLTF.

This clone was found a few times. The chain has TRBV11-3 and TRBJ2-1; TRBD1 matches 7 bases. Germline V gene sequence: CDR1 SGHNT, CDR2 YENEEA. The CDR3 length is 15 residues. V shed 5 bases and J 5 bases; nucleotides not matched to a gene: 9. The CDR3 DNA reads as TGTGCCAGCAGCCAACAGGGGTTCATCGACAATGAGCAGTTCTTC. Its translation: CASSQQGFIDNEQFF.

This chain joins TRBV29-1 and TRBJ1-1; 8 nucleotides match TRBD1. The CDR3 spans 12 residues. After removal of 3 bases from V and 13 bases from J, the junction contained 10 bases not matched to a gene. The germline V gene encodes CDR1 SQVTM and CDR2 ANQGSEA. This CDR3 is CSVDRGQGQFFF. DNA of the CDR3: TGCAGCGTTGACAGGGGGCAAGGTCAGTTTTTCTTT.

This clone was found a few times. V gene TRBV6-8 combines with J gene TRBJ2-2, with 8 bases matching TRBD1. J was trimmed by 3 bases and V by 5 bases; bases with no gene match: 5. The CDR3 spans 15 residues. Germline values: CDR1 MNHGY, CDR2 SAAAGT. The CDR3 DNA reads as TGTGCCAGCAGTAGACAGGGGTGGGACACCGGGGAGCTGTTTTTT. It yields the protein CASSRQGWDTGELFF.

The V gene is TRBV9, the J gene TRBJ1-2; D is ambiguous. The CDR3 is 13 amino acids. The V gene lost 0 bases and the J gene lost 4 bases, with 7 bases spanning the gap. Germline CDR1 is SGDLS and CDR2 is YYNGEE. The CDR3 loop reads CASSVVSGYGYTF. DNA for the CDR3: TGTGCCAGCAGCGTAGTCTCAGGCTATGGCTACACCTTC.

This clone turned up a few times. The junction departs from the called germline gene at one end, perhaps through a read error. V usage is TRBV11-3 and J usage is TRBJ2-5, with 7 bases fitting TRBD2. Germline assignment: CDR1 SGHNT and CDR2 YENEEA. The CDR3 totals 14 residues. The DNA of the CDR3 is TGTGCTAGCAGCTTAGAAGGGAGGGAGGAGACCCAGTACTTC. Residues: CASSLEGREETQYF.

The chain has TRBV14 and TRBJ2-1; TRBD2 is a possible D gene (6 bases). The CDR3 is 14 residues long. Germline loops: CDR1 SGHDN, CDR2 FVKESK. The germline V and J ends were trimmed by 4 bases and 10 bases, with 17 bases remaining between them. Here the CDR3 reads CASSPTRGGGEQFF. The CDR3 DNA follows: TGTGCCAGCAGCCCTACGAGGGGAGGAGGCGAGCAGTTCTTC.

The J gene is TRBJ2-3, the V gene TRBV10-1; 7 bases fit TRBD2. The CDR3 length is 16 residues. From germline, CDR1 is WNHNN and CDR2 SYGVQD (reference sequence). V trimming: 3 bases; J trimming: 0 bases; junction bases outside the gene matches: 6. CDR3 amino acids: CASSDPAGLSTDTQYF. In nucleotides, the CDR3 is TGCGCCAGCAGTGATCCAGCGGGGCTAAGCACAGATACGCAGTATTTT.

This clone was seen a few times. The read stops 1 residue short of the end of the CDR3; the missing end is completed from the germline J gene. The chain is built from TRBV10-3 and TRBJ2-3, with 12 nucleotides matching TRBD2. CDR1 ENHRY and CDR2 SYGVKD come from the germline V gene. The length of the CDR3 is 16 residues. Trimming cost V 1 base and J 3 bases; bases outside gene matches: 2. The DNA read from the CDR3 is TGTGCCATCAGTGAGTGGCTAGCGGGGGGGACAGATACGCAGTAT. Its translation: CAISEWLAGGTDTQY. The whole CDR3 sequence reads CAISEWLAGGTDTQYF.